This T cell receptor beta chain was identified during a study of CD8+ T cells in alopecia areata. Across the study: For the treated group, dosing was oral tofacitinib at 5 to 10 mg twice daily. Using the percentage of affected scalp area, treated patients' severity was scored. Study outcomes and limitations: Whereas mice showed it more clearly, TCR sharing across patients was murkier, possibly because of HLA. Higher clonality was seen in lesional scalp than in normal scalp, especially in alopecia totalis/universalis.

As to treatment: oral pan-JAK inhibitor, 5-10 mg twice daily. This clone was seen just once. Its antigen is currently unknown. Reverse transcribed after extraction, RNA yielded cDNA as the sequencing template. Here immunoSEQ multiplex PCR was the method, and the copy in TCRdb shows in-frame clones only, minus some. The repertoire has tens of thousands of clones, 46% of them found once; the top ten carry roughly 20%. The receptor comes from a human donor with alopecia areata. The input for sequencing was CD8+ T cells sorted from blood, taken at approximately week 39, from a patient treated with tofacitinib.

The CDR3, as DNA: TGCAGTGCTAGCTCGATCTATGGCTACACCTTC. It translates to CSASSIYGYTF. The chain couples TRBV20-1 to TRBJ1-2; D remains unclear. Trimming pared 3 bases from V and 4 bases from J, leaving 6 bases between. From germline, CDR1 is DFQATT and CDR2 SNEGSKA (reference sequence). This CDR3 is built from 11 residues.